The 8 T cell receptor beta chains reported below all come from one sample, sequenced in a study of T-cell memory formation after mild COVID-19. TCRdb ran MiXCR on the 5' RACE reads and lists one entry per CDR3 protein. The profile covers fewer than 400,000 distinct CDR3 sequences, with 10% to 15% appearing a single time and around 21% taken by the ten largest. Sequenced: PBMCs or a T cell subset sorted from them (not recorded which). All receptors come from a man younger than 35 who had mild COVID-19 (a few samples of this study predate the infection). Cell type and time point are not known.

This clonotype was counted ten times or more. This sequence joins TRBV10-3 and TRBJ2-1; tentatively, D is TRBD1 (5 bases). Trimming removed 8 bases from V and 4 bases from J, with 12 bases in between. In germline, CDR1 is ENHRY, CDR2 SYGVKD. The CDR3 consists of 13 residues. The CDR3, as DNA: TGTGCCATCGGCGAAACAGGTTACAATGAGCAGTTCTTC. Residues: CAIGETGYNEQFF.

V and J are TRBV2 and TRBJ1-1, with D unclear. The V gene's germline CDR1 is SNHLY and CDR2 FYNNEI. V was shortened by 4 bases and J by 3 bases, with 9 bases between the two germline ends. This CDR3 is built from 13 residues. The CDR3 DNA reads as TGTGCCAGCAGTGCCAGGTGGGACACTGAAGCTTTCTTT. It encodes CASSARWDTEAFF.

This clonotype was observed at least ten times. The chain joins TRBV5-1 to TRBJ1-6, with D maybe TRBD1 (5 bases). Germline lookup yields CDR1 SGHRS and CDR2 YFSETQ. Trimming removed 4 bases from V and 7 bases from J, with 12 bases in between. This CDR3 has 14 residues. CDR3 loop: CASSAGTGNSPLHF. The CDR3 region has the DNA TGCGCCAGCAGCGCCGGGACGGGGAATTCACCCCTCCACTTT.

The table lists this clonotype with a few counts. The chain joins TRBV4-3 to TRBJ2-6; TRBD2 agrees at 11 bases. The trim removed 1 base at V and 1 base at J, leaving 0 bases unmatched. Germline CDR1 is LGHNA and CDR2 is YSLEER. CDR3 length: 17 amino acids. CDR3 sequence: CASSQVAGGSGANVLTF. The CDR3 coding sequence is TGCGCCAGCAGCCAAGTAGCGGGGGGGTCTGGGGCCAACGTCCTGACTTTC.

This clonotype has only a few counts. The chain employs TRBV20-1 and TRBJ2-1; 14 bases line up with TRBD2. CDR3 length: 14 amino acids. Germline V lookup: CDR1 DFQATT, CDR2 SNEGSKA (reference sequence). J lost 9 bases, V lost 6 bases, and 7 bases had no gene match. CDR3 sequence reads: CSAPTSGGDLEQFF. The CDR3 DNA is TGCAGTGCCCCGACTAGCGGGGGGGATCTTGAGCAGTTCTTC.

This clonotype was detected a few times. The chain links TRBV29-1 to TRBJ2-2, with D perhaps matching TRBD2 (5 bases). The CDR3 extends over 14 amino acids. V lost 5 bases, J lost 0 bases, and 10 bases lay in between. Germline values: CDR1 SQVTM, CDR2 ANQGSEA. For the CDR3, the DNA is TGCAGCGTTTCGGACGGGACGAACACCGGGGAGCTGTTTTTT. Its protein product is CSVSDGTNTGELFF.

The V and J genes are TRBV10-3 and TRBJ1-1; 10 positions match TRBD1. CDR1 and CDR2 from the germline V gene are ENHRY and SYGVKD. V shed 3 bases, J shed 10 bases, and the junction held 5 bases outside the gene matches. The CDR3 spans 13 residues. The CDR3 region has the DNA TGTGCCATCAGTGACCCCGGACAGGGGGTAGCTTTCTTT. Translation gives CAISDPGQGVAFF.

This chain links TRBV15 with TRBJ1-5, with D maybe TRBD1 (5 bases). CDR1 and CDR2 from the germline V gene are LNHNV and YYDKDF (reference sequence). The CDR3 extends over 13 amino acids. Trimming took off 3 bases at V and 7 bases at J, with 10 bases between the two ends. CDR3 coding DNA: TGTGCCACCAGCAGCCAGGGAGGGCAGCCCCAGCATTTT. Translating it yields CATSSQGGQPQHF.